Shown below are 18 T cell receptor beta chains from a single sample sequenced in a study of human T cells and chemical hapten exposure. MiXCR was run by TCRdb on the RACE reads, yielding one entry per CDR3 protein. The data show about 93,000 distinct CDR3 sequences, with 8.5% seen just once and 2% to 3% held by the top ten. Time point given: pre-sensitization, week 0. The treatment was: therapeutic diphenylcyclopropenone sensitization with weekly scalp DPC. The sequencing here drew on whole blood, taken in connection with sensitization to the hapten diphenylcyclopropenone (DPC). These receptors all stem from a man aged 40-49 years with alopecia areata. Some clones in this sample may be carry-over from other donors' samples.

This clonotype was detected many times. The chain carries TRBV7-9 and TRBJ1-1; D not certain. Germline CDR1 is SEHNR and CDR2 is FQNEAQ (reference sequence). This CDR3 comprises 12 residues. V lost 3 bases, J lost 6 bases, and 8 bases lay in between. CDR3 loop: CASSFSGAEAFF. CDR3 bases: TGTGCCAGCAGCTTTTCGGGCGCTGAAGCTTTCTTT.

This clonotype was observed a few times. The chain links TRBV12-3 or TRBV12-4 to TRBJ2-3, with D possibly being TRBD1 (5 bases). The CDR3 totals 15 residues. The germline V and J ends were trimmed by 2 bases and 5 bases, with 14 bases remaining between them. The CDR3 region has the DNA TGTGCCAGCAGTTTACCCGGCCAGGGTGGAGATACGCAGTATTTT. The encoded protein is CASSLPGQGGDTQYF.

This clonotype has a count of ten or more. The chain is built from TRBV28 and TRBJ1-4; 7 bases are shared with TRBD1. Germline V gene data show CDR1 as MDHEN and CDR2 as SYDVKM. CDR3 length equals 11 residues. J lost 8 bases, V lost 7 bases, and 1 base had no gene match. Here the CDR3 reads CASKGGEKLFF. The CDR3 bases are TGTGCCAGCAAAGGGGGCGAAAAACTGTTTTTT.

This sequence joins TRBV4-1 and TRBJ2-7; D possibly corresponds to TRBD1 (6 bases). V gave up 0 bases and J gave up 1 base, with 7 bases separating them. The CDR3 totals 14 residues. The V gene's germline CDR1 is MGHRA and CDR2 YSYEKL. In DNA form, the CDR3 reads TGCGCCAGCAGCCAAGAGAGGGGGTCCTACGAGCAGTACTTC. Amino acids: CASSQERGSYEQYF.

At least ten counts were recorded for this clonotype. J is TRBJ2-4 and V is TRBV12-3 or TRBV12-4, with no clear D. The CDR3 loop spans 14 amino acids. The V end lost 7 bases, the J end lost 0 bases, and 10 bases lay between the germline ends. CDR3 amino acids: CASNSPVAKNIQYF. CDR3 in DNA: TGTGCCAGCAACAGTCCGGTAGCCAAAAACATTCAGTACTTC.

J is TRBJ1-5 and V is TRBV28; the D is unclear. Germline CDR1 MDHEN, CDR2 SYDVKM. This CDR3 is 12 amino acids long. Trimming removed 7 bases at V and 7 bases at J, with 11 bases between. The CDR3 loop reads CASTPGAQPQHF. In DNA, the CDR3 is TGTGCCAGCACTCCCGGTGCCCAGCCCCAGCATTTT.

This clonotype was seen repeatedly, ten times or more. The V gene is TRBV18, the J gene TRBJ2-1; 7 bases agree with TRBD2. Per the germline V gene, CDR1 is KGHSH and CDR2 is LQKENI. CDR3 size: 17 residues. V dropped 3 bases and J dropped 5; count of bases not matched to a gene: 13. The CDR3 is CASSPSRLAGVHNEQFF. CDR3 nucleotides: TGTGCCAGCTCACCCTCCAGATTGGCGGGAGTCCACAATGAGCAGTTCTTC.

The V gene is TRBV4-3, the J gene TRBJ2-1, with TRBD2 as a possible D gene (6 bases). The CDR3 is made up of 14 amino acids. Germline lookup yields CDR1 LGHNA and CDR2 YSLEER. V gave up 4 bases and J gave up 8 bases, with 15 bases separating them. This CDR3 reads CASSLGLGYDEQFF. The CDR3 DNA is TGCGCCAGCAGCCTGGGACTGGGATACGATGAGCAGTTCTTC.

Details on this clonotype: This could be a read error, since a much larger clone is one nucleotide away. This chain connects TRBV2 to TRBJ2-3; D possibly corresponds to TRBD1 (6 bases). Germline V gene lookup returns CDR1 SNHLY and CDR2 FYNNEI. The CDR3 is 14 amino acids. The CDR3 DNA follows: TGTGGCAGCATCTCGGCCAGGGGAGCAGATACGCAGTATTTT. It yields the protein CGSISARGADTQYF.

The CDR3 DNA reads as TGTGCCAGCAGCGCCCTACAGGGGTGGAGCAATCAGCCCCAGCATTTT. This sequence encodes CASSALQGWSNQPQHF. This chain connects TRBV5-8 to TRBJ1-5; 7 bases line up with TRBD1. Germline values: CDR1 SGHTS, CDR2 YDEGEE. The CDR3 spans 16 residues. Unmatched junction bases numbered 8, after V lost 4 bases and J lost 1 base. Full variable domain (outside the CDR3, taken from reference TRBV5-8 and TRBJ1-5): EAGVTQSPTHLIKTRGQQATLRCSPISGHTSVYWYQQALGLGLQFLLWYDEGEERNRGNFPPRFSGRQFPNYSSELNVNALELEDSALYLCASSALQGWSNQPQHFGDGTRLSIL.

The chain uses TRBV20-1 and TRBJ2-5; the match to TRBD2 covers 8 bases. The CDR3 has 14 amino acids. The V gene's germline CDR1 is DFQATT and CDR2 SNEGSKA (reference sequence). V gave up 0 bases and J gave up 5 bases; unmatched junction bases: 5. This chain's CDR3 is CSARDGRAGETQYF. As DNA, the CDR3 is TGCAGTGCTAGAGACGGGAGGGCCGGTGAGACCCAGTACTTC.

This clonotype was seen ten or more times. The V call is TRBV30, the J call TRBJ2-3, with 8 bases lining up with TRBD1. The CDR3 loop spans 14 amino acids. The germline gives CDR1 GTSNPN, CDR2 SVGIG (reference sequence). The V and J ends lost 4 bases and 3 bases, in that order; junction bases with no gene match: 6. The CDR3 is CAWKAGQVTDTQYF. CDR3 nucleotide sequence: TGTGCCTGGAAGGCGGGACAGGTAACAGATACGCAGTATTTT.

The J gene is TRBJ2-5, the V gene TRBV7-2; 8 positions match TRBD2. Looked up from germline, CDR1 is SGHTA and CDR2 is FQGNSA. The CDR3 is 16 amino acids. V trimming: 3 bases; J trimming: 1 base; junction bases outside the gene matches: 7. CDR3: CASSLYLAGPQETQYF. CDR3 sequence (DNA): TGTGCCAGCAGCTTGTATCTAGCGGGCCCCCAAGAGACCCAGTACTTC.

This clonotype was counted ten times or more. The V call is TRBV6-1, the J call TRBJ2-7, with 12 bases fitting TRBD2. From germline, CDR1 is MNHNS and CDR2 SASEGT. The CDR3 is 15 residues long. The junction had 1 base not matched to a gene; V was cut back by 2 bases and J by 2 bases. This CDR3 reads CASSELAGGPYEQYV. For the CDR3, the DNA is TGTGCCAGCAGTGAACTAGCGGGAGGGCCCTACGAGCAGTACGTC.

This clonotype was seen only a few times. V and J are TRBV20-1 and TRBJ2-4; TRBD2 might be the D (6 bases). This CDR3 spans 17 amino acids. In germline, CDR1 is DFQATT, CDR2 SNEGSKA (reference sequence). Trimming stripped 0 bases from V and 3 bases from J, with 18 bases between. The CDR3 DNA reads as TGCAGTGCTAGAGATCATAGAGCGGGTCACGACAAAAACATTCAGTACTTC. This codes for CSARDHRAGHDKNIQYF.

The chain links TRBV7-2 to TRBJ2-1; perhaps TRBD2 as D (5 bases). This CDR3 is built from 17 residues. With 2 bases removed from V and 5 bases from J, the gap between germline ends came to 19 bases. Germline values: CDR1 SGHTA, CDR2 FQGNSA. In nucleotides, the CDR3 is TGTGCCAGCAGCTTACGTCCCCAGGTAGAGGGCCACAATGAGCAGTTCTTC. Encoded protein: CASSLRPQVEGHNEQFF.

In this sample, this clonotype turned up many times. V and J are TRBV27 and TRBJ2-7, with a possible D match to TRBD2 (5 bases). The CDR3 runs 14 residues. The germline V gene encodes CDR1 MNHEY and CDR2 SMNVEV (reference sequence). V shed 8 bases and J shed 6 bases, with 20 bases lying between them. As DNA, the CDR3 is TGTGCCAGCTCCACCTACGGGGTAGACCGCGAGCAGTACTTC. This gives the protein CASSTYGVDREQYF.

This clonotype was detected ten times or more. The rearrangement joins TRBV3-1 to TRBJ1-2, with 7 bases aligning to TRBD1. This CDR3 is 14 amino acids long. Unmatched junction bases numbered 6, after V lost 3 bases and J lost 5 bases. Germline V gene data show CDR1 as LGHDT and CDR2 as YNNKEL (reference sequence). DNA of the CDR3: TGTGCCAGCAGCCACCGACAGGGCTTTTATGGCTACACCTTC. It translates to CASSHRQGFYGYTF. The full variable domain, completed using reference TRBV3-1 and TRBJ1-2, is DTAVSQTPKYLVTQMGNDKSIKCEQNLGHDTMYWYKQDSKKFLKIMFSYNNKELIINETVPNRFSPKSPDKAHLNLHINSLELGDSAVYFCASSHRQGFYGYTFGSGTRLTVV.